Sequencing of this T cell receptor beta chain was carried out in a study of persistence of HIV-infected CD4 T cells. Sequencing used immunoSEQ version 4 in survey mode. Method: immunoSEQ multiplex PCR; TCRdb's copy keeps in-frame clones and lacks some. Of about 43,000 clones detected, about 89% appear once; the ten largest clones hold 1%. This CDR3 region has 19 residues. In germline, CDR1 is KGHSH, CDR2 LQKENI. Unmatched junction bases numbered 10, after V lost 0 bases and J lost 2 bases. Anti-CD3/anti-CD28 beads served as a nonspecific positive control stimulus. Responding CD4+ T cells were sorted by upregulation of both CD40 ligand and CD69. Inclusion required CMV-positive serology and CD4+ counts above 400 cells/uL. Details on this clone: Its target is unknown.

The V and J genes are TRBV18 and TRBJ2-7, with 13 positions matching TRBD2. The origin of this receptor is an adult man with HIV who was CMV-seropositive. The source material was CD4+ T cells sorted from PBMCs after approximately 20-hour stimulation, sampled from a patient who received antiretroviral therapy. This CDR3 reads CASSPPGVGTSGATYEQYF. CDR3 sequence (DNA): TGTGCCAGCTCACCACCAGGGGTCGGGACTAGCGGGGCCACCTACGAGCAGTACTTC. The complete variable domain, with remaining parts taken from reference TRBV18 and TRBJ2-7, reads NAGVMQNPRHLVRRRGQEARLRCSPMKGHSHVYWYRQLPEEGLKFMVYLQKENIIDESGMPKERFSAEFPKEGPSILRIQQVVRGDSAAYFCASSPPGVGTSGATYEQYFGPGTRLTVT.